These 5 T cell receptor beta chains were all obtained from the same sample, sequenced in a study of blood T cell repertoires in COVID-19. Profiling relied on immunoSEQ multiplex PCR, and the TCRdb table lists in-frame clones only, not all of them. The sample comprises 200,000 to 250,000 clones, roughly 86% of which are singletons, and less than 3.5% rests with the top ten. Sequencing input: peripheral blood. Receptor source: a woman aged 55-69 years with acute or convalescent COVID-19.

The V gene is TRBV30, the J gene TRBJ1-2, with D possibly being TRBD1 (5 bases). The ends were cut back, 1 base at V and 4 bases at J, with 13 bases in the middle. CDR1 is GTSNPN and CDR2 is SVGIG in the germline V gene (reference sequence). This CDR3 contains 14 residues. CDR3 in DNA: TGTGCCTGGAGTGAATTCCAGGGAGGCTATGGCTACACCTTC. As protein: CAWSEFQGGYGYTF.

The CDR3 is CASRHTGAGTDTQYF. DNA for the CDR3: TGCGCCAGCAGACACACAGGGGCCGGCACAGATACGCAGTATTTT. This chain connects TRBV4-1 to TRBJ2-3, with 7 bases fitting TRBD1. CDR3 size: 15 residues. V dropped 6 bases and J dropped 1; count of bases not matched to a gene: 7. Germline V gene lookup returns CDR1 MGHRA and CDR2 YSYEKL.

The chain recombines TRBV4-2 with TRBJ2-1; a weak D match, TRBD2 (5 bases). Trimming cost V 4 bases and J 4 bases, with 17 bases left between them. The CDR3 totals 16 residues. Per the germline V gene, CDR1 is LGHNA and CDR2 is YNFKEQ. The CDR3: CASSLTWELGYNEQFF. CDR3 nucleotides: TGTGCCAGCAGCCTGACTTGGGAGCTTGGATACAATGAGCAGTTCTTC.

This chain connects TRBV28 to TRBJ2-5; 10 nucleotides match TRBD2. Losses at the gene ends were 8 bases for V and 5 bases for J; bases not matched to a gene: 8. Germline V CDR1 and CDR2: MDHEN, SYDVKM. This CDR3 has 14 amino acids. The CDR3 region is CASRLAGVTETQYF. The CDR3 DNA follows: TGTGCCAGCCGCCTAGCGGGAGTGACGGAGACCCAGTACTTC.

CDR3 nucleotide sequence: TGTGCCAGCAGTCAACTAGCGGGGAGGGATACGCAGTATTTT. Its translation is CASSQLAGRDTQYF. This chain joins TRBV28 and TRBJ2-3, with 10 bases lining up with TRBD2. The V and J ends lost 5 bases and 6 bases, in that order; junction bases with no gene match: 5. The CDR3 is made up of 14 amino acids. From germline, CDR1 is MDHEN and CDR2 SYDVKM.